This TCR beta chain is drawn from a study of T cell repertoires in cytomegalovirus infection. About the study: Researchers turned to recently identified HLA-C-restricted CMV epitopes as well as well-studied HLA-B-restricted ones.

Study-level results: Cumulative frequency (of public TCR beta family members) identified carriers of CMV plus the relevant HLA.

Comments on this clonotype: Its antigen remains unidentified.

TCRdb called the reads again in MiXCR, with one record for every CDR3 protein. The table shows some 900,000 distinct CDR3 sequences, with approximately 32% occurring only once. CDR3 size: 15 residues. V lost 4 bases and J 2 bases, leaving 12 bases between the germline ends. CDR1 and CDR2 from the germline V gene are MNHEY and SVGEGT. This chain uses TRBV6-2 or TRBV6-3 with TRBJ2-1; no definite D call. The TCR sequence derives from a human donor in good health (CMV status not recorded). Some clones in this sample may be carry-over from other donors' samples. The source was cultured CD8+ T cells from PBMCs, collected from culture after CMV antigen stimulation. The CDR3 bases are TGTGCCAGCAGTTTCCTCATTTCCCCCTACAATGAGCAGTTCTTC. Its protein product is CASSFLISPYNEQFF.